The rows below give T cell receptor beta chains drawn from one sample of a study of cytomegalovirus exposure and HLA in healthy donors. Repertoires were generated with immunoSEQ multiplex PCR, while TCRdb's copy carries only in-frame clones and drops some. This table holds 35,000 to 50,000 clones, 93% found once. The sample taken for sequencing was PBMCs. The receptors originated from a woman aged 18 to 35 in good health and CMV-seronegative. Both conserved end residues are part of each CDR3. A D gene is named only where the DNA matches it firmly. The size field is filled for only some rows; it gives once, few, many or a size class.

j_call | d_call | clone_size | v_call | cdr3_nt | cdr3_aa
TRBJ2-2 | TRBD2 | few | TRBV2 | TGTGCCAGCAGCGTACTAGCGGGATACACCGGGGAGCTGTTTTTT | CASSVLAGYTGELFF
TRBJ2-4 | TRBD1 | . | TRBV9 | TGTGCCAGCAGCGTAGGACAGGGGCTAGCCAAAAACATTCAGTACTTC | CASSVGQGLAKNIQYF
TRBJ2-2 | . | . | TRBV5-4 | TGTGCCAGCAGCTCGACTTCTCCCACCGGGGAGCTGTTTTTT | CASSSTSPTGELFF
TRBJ2-7 | TRBD2 | . | TRBV18 | TGTGCCAGCTCACCGTGGACTAGCGGGAGCTACGAGCAGTACTTC | CASSPWTSGSYEQYF
TRBJ2-2 | . | medium-sized | TRBV6-1 | TGTGCCAGCAGTGAAGTTACAGACACCGGGGAGCTGTTTTTT | CASSEVTDTGELFF
TRBJ1-1 | . | . | TRBV28 | TGTGCCAGCATCCCCACTCGGGACACTGAAGCTTTCTTT | CASIPTRDTEAFF
TRBJ2-3 | . | . | TRBV19 | TGTGCCAGTAGTATGGGTTTGGGGGGTTCCTGGACAGATACGCAGTATTTT | CASSMGLGGSWTDTQYF
TRBJ2-2 | . | . | TRBV28 | TGTGCCAGCAGTCTCCCCAGCGACGGGGAGCTGTTTTTT | CASSLPSDGELFF
TRBJ2-5 | TRBD2 | . | TRBV5-1 | TGCGCCAGCAGCTTGGGCGGGGGGGAAGAGACCCAGTACTTC | CASSLGGGEETQYF
TRBJ2-2 | . | . | TRBV27 | TGTGCCAGCAGTTTAATCTATCCTAACACCGGGGAGCTGTTTTTT | CASSLIYPNTGELFF
TRBJ2-3 | . | . | TRBV6-4 | TGTGCCAGCAGTGACAGGGGTCAAGATACGCAGTATTTT | CASSDRGQDTQYF
TRBJ1-6 | . | . | TRBV2 | TGTGCCAGCAGTGATAGCCGGCTAAATTCACCCCTCCACTTT | CASSDSRLNSPLHF
TRBJ1-6 | TRBD1 | few | TRBV6-4 | TGTGCCAGCAGTGAAAAGGGGGCGAATTCACCCCTCCACTTT | CASSEKGANSPLHF
TRBJ1-1 | . | . | TRBV2 | TGTGCCAGCAGTGTGACAGCCCCGGCTTTCTTT | CASSVTAPAFF
TRBJ2-1 | TRBD1 | . | TRBV6-1 | TGTGCCAGCAGTGACCCCGAGACAGGGGGTTTCAATGAGCAGTTCTTC | CASSDPETGGFNEQFF
TRBJ2-7 | TRBD1 | . | TRBV5-1 | TGCGCCAGCAGCCTAGGACAGGACACAGACGAGCAGTACTTC | CASSLGQDTDEQYF
TRBJ1-1 | . | . | TRBV19 | TGTGCCAGTAGTATCGGGCAGGGTATGACTGAAGCTTTCTTT | CASSIGQGMTEAFF
TRBJ1-1 | TRBD1 | . | TRBV6-5 | TGTGCCAGCAAAAGGGGGCCGGTCACTGAAGCTTTCTTT | CASKRGPVTEAFF
TRBJ2-2 | . | . | TRBV5-1 | TGCGCCAGCAGCTTGACAACGAACACCGGGGAGCTGTTTTTT | CASSLTTNTGELFF
TRBJ1-6 | . | . | TRBV5-8 | TGTGCCAGCACCAGGACAGCATCTTATAATTCACCCCTCCACTTT | CASTRTASYNSPLHF
TRBJ2-7 | . | . | TRBV10-3 | TGTGCCATCAGTGGACAAGAGACCGCCTACGAGCAGTACTTC | CAISGQETAYEQYF
TRBJ1-1 | TRBD1 | . | TRBV5-4 | TGTGCCAGCAGCTCAACCCCAACAAGACAGGGGGTTACTGAAGCTTTCTTT | CASSSTPTRQGVTEAFF
TRBJ1-1 | TRBD1 | once | TRBV7-6 | TGTGCCAGCAGTGACCGGGGGACAGGGCAGCCCCGAGAAGCTTTCTTT | CASSDRGTGQPREAFF
TRBJ2-3 | TRBD2 | . | TRBV2 | TGTGCCAGCAGTGGTCGGGCTAGCGGGGGCACAGATACGCAGTATTTT | CASSGRASGGTDTQYF
TRBJ2-6 | . | . | TRBV28 | TGTGCCAGCAGTCGCGGATCTGGGGCCAACGTCCTGACTTTC | CASSRGSGANVLTF
TRBJ2-7 | TRBD2 | . | TRBV4-1 | TGCGCCAGCAGCCAAGAAGCTAGCGGGATGACCTCCTACGAGCAGTACTTC | CASSQEASGMTSYEQYF
TRBJ2-3 | TRBD2 | . | TRBV27 | TGTGCCAGCAGTTTACCCACTAGCGGGGGGCCACTAAAGCAGTATTTT | CASSLPTSGGPLKQYF
TRBJ2-5 | . | . | TRBV13 | TGTGCCAGCAGCTTATTTGGGCAGGGCCAAGAGACCCAGTACTTC | CASSLFGQGQETQYF
TRBJ1-4 | . | . | TRBV19 | TGTGCCAGTAGTATAAGCAGGGCTGCGAATGAAAAACTGTTTTTT | CASSISRAANEKLFF
TRBJ1-4 | TRBD1 | . | TRBV6-1 | TGTGCCAGCAGTGAAACTTCAGGGGGCGGAGAAAAACTGTTTTTT | CASSETSGGGEKLFF
TRBJ1-4 | . | . | TRBV2 | TGTGCCAGCAGTGAAAGGCTGGAGGGCGAAAAACTGTTTTTT | CASSERLEGEKLFF
TRBJ1-2 | . | . | TRBV6-5 | TGTGCCAGCAGTTACTCCGCGCTTTATGGCTACACCTTC | CASSYSALYGYTF
TRBJ1-5 | . | . | TRBV2 | TGTGCCAGCAGTGAAGTGACAGGTAGCAATCAGCCCCAGCATTTT | CASSEVTGSNQPQHF
TRBJ2-1 | . | . | TRBV5-1 | TGCGCCAGCAGCTTTGGGGAGAAGAATGAGCAGTTCTTC | CASSFGEKNEQFF
TRBJ1-6 | TRBD1 | . | TRBV2 | TGTGCCAGCAGTCCGCTTACCGGGACAGGGGAGGCAGGATCACCCCTCCACTTT | CASSPLTGTGEAGSPLHF
TRBJ1-4 | . | . | TRBV2 | TGTGCCAGCACCGAAGGGCGGGCAAGGGATGAAAAACTGTTTTTT | CASTEGRARDEKLFF
TRBJ2-7 | TRBD2 | . | TRBV9 | TGTGCCAGCAGCGTAGGGCCAGCGGGGGTCCCGTCCTACGAGCAGTACTTC | CASSVGPAGVPSYEQYF
TRBJ2-7 | . | . | TRBV18 | TGTGCCAGCTCACCACGGGACACGGGATACGAGCAGTACTTC | CASSPRDTGYEQYF
TRBJ1-5 | . | . | TRBV10-3 | TGTGCCATCAGTTACAGGGTAGGACAGCCCCAGCATTTT | CAISYRVGQPQHF
TRBJ1-5 | . | . | TRBV18 | TGTGCCAGCTCACCCCAGGGGACAAATCAGCCCCAGCATTTT | CASSPQGTNQPQHF
TRBJ2-7 | TRBD1 | . | TRBV7-9 | TGTGCCAGCCGGGACAGGGGGCGCGAGCAGTACTTC | CASRDRGREQYF
TRBJ2-1 | TRBD2 | . | TRBV5-1 | TGCGCCAGCAGCTCGGTGACTAGCGGGGGTCCTAATGAGCAGTTCTTC | CASSSVTSGGPNEQFF
TRBJ2-7 | TRBD1 | . | TRBV19 | TGTGCCAGTAGTGCGACAGGGGCCATCTCCTACGAGCAGTACTTC | CASSATGAISYEQYF
TRBJ1-1 | TRBD1 | . | TRBV13 | TGTGCCAGCAGCAGACAGGGTACTGAAGCTTTCTTT | CASSRQGTEAFF
TRBJ2-2 | . | . | TRBV28 | TGTGCCAGCAGTCTTTCAATCCGGGACTGGAGTACCGGGGAGCTGTTTTTT | CASSLSIRDWSTGELFF
TRBJ2-7 | . | . | TRBV28 | TGTGCCAGCAGCGGGAGACAGGGCCCCTACGAGCAGTACTTC | CASSGRQGPYEQYF
TRBJ2-7 | . | . | TRBV11-2 | TGTGCCAGCAGCGGAGTTGGGGGGATCTACGAGCAGTACTTC | CASSGVGGIYEQYF
TRBJ2-2 | . | . | TRBV5-4 | TGTGCCAGCAGTACCCGGCAGGTCGCTGGCGGGGAGCTGTTTTTT | CASSTRQVAGGELFF
TRBJ2-3 | . | . | TRBV21-1 | TGTGCCAGCAGCAAAAAAAAATGGGGACTAGCCCCTTCTAGCACAGATACGCAGTATTTT | CASSKKKWGLAPSSTDTQYF
TRBJ1-5 | TRBD1 | . | TRBV19 | TGTGCCAGTTCCCAGGGGGGAAGTGGGAATCAGCCCCAGCATTTT | CASSQGGSGNQPQHF
TRBJ1-2 | . | . | TRBV4-2 | TGTGCCAGCAGCCAAGATAATCTCGGCTACACCTTC | CASSQDNLGYTF
TRBJ2-1 | . | . | TRBV5-8 | TGTGCCAGCAGCTTGGCCCGTCACACAAGCTCCTACAATGAGCAGTTCTTC | CASSLARHTSSYNEQFF
TRBJ2-3 | TRBD2 | . | TRBV7-2 | TGTGCCAGCAGACGACTAGCGTCTAGCACAGATACGCAGTATTTT | CASRRLASSTDTQYF
TRBJ1-1 | TRBD1 | . | TRBV28 | TGTGCCAGCATCCCGGGTGAGGGACAGGGGGACTTGAACACTGAAGCTTTCTTT | CASIPGEGQGDLNTEAFF